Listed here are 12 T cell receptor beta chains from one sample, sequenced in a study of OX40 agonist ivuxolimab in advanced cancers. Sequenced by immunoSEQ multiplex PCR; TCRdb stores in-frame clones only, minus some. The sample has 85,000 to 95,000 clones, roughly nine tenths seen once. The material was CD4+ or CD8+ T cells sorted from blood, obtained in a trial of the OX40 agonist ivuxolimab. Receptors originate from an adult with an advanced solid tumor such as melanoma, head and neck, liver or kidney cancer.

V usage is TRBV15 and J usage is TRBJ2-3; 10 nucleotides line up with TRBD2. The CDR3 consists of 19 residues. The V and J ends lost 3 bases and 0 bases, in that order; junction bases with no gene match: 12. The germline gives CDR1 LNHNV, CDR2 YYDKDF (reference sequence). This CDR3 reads CATSRLSGRPGASTDTQYF. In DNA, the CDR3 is TGTGCCACCAGCAGGCTTAGCGGGAGGCCCGGGGCTAGCACAGATACGCAGTATTTT. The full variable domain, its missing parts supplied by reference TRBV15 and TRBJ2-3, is DAMVIQNPRYQVTQFGKPVTLSCSQTLNHNVMYWYQQKSSQAPKLLFHYYDKDFNNEADTPDNFQSRRPNTSFCFLDIRSPGLGDTAMYLCATSRLSGRPGASTDTQYFGPGTRLTVL.

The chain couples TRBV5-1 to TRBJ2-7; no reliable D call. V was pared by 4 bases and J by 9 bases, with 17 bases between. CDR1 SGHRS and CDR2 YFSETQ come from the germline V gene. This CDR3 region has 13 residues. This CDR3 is CASSPRSPPGQYF. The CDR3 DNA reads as TGCGCCAGCAGCCCACGCTCACCCCCCGGGCAGTACTTC.

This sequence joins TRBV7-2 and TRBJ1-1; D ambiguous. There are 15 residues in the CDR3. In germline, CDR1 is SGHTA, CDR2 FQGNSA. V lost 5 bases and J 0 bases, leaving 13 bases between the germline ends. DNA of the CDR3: TGTGCCAGCAGCACACCGGGAAAAGTGAACACTGAAGCTTTCTTT. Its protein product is CASSTPGKVNTEAFF.

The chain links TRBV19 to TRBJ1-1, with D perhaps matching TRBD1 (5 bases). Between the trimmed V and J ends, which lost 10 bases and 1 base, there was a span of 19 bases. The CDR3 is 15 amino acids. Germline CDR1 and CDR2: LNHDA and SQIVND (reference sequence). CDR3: CAIHIGGGGNTEAFF. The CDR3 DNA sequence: TGTGCCATTCATATTGGGGGGGGAGGGAACACTGAAGCTTTCTTT.

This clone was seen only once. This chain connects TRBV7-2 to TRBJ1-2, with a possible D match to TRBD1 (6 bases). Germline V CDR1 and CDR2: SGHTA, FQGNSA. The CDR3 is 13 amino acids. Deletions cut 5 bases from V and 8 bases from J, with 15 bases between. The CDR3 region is CASSPDRFGGYTF. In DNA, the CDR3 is TGTGCCAGCAGCCCTGACAGGTTCGGGGGCTACACCTTC.

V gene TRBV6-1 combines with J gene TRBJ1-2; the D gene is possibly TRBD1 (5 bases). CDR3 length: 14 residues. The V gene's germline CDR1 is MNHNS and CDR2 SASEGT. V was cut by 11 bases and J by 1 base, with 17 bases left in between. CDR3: CASGARAVNYGYTF. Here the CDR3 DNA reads TGTGCCTCCGGAGCCAGGGCAGTTAACTATGGCTACACCTTC.

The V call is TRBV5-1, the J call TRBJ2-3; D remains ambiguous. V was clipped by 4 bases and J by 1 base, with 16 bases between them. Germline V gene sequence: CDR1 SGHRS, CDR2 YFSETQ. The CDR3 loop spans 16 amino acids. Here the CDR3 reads CASSPSRRSRTDTQYF. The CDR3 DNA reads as TGCGCCAGCAGCCCATCTAGACGGTCCCGCACAGATACGCAGTATTTT.

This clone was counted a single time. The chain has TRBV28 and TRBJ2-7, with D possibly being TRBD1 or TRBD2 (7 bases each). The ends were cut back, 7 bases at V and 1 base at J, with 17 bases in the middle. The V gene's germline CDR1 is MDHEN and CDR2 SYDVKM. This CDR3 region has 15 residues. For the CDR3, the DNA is TGTGCCAGCACAGGGGGGGAGGCCCGTTCCTACGAGCAGTACTTC. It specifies CASTGGEARSYEQYF.

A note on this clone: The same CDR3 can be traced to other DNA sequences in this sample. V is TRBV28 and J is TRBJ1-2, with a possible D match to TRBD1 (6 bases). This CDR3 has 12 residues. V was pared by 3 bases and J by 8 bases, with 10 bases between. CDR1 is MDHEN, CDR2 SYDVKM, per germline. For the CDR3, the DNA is TGTGCCAGCAGTTTGGGGGCGGGCGGCTACACCTTC. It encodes CASSLGAGGYTF.

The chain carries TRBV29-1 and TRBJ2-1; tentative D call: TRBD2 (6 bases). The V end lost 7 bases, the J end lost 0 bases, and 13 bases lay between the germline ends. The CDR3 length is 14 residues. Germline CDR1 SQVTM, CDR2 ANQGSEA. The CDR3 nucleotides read TGCAGCGGTGAGCGGGTTAGCTCCTACAATGAGCAGTTCTTC. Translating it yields CSGERVSSYNEQFF.

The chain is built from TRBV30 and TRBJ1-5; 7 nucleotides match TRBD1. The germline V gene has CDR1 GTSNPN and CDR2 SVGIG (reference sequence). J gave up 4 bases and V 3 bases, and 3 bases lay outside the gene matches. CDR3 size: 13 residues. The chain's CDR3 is CAWRQTGNQPQHF. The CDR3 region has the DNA TGTGCCTGGAGGCAGACAGGGAATCAGCCCCAGCATTTT.

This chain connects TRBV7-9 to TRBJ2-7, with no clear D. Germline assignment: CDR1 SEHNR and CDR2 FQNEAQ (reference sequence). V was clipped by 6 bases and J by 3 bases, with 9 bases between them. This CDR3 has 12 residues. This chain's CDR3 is CASSFDRYEQYF. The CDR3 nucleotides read TGTGCCAGCAGTTTCGACCGCTACGAGCAGTACTTC. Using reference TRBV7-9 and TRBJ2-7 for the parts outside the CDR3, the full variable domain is DTGVSQNPRHKITKRGQNVTFRCDPISEHNRLYWYRQTLGQGPEFLTYFQNEAQLEKSRLLSDRFSAERPKGSFSTLEIQRTEQGDSAMYLCASSFDRYEQYFGPGTRLTVT.